This T cell receptor (beta chain) was profiled in a study of T cell responses to AZD1222 COVID-19 vaccine (dated by TCRdb to 2020 to 2022). A note on the overall study: Because spike-specific TCR depth and breadth did not differ between the two schedules, AZD1222 recipients who got a second dose at roughly 4 weeks were pooled with those who got a second dose at roughly 12 weeks. TCR sequencing covered fewer than 250 trial participants: 200 to 220 given two doses of AZD1222 and some 25 given two doses of MenACWY control vaccine. Trial participants were enrolled into age subgroups of 18-55, 56-69 and 70-plus years, which contained roughly 150, 30 and 60 TCR-sequenced participants, respectively.

The CDR3 regions of human TCRbeta chains were analyzed by immunosequencing. Processing in the source paper ran as follows. TCRs in the repertoires were compared against a reference library of SARS-CoV-2-specific TCRs that had been generated with the MIRA antigen-specificity platform. Breadth was defined as the fraction of unique TCRs that were SARS-CoV-2-associated, and depth was defined as the fraction of total T cells that were SARS-CoV-2-associated. Using the MIRA data, each spike-specific TCR was mapped to the spike region that the TCR reacts to and placed in a CD4 or CD8 class. Log10-transformed breadth and depth values were compared by one-way ANOVA with Sidak's multiple comparisons tests. The table comes from immuneACCESS by way of TCRdb, which keeps in-frame sequences with V and J called. Part of the clones is missing from these tables; in studies checked, under half for an unresolved V gene and the rest for unknown reasons. V and J calls and clone size come straight from that table; D and trimming were deduced from the DNA. Counted in this sample were about 94,000 clones; approximately 91% of them appeared once. In total, the top ten clones hold 10% to 15% of the sample.

Points the paper makes about the study in general: In the small 56-69-year group, the increase in depth fell short of significance, most likely because of low power. Because no day 14 peak-response samples were available, the repertoires could be characterized only after the peak T cell response. CD4 TCRs associated with the vaccine covered the entire spike protein, and the dominant responses were in regions 160-218 and 743-854. Participants were mostly white British and included more females than males, and it was suggested by the authors that clonal diversity may have been underestimated. Conclusions about previously exposed vaccinees were limited because only five to seven AZD1222 recipients were SARS-CoV-2 seropositive at baseline. Spike-specific TCR breadth and depth rose significantly after two AZD1222 doses compared with day 0 and with MenACWY recipients. Epitopes outside the regions mutated in the B.1.351 and B.1.1.7 variants were reportedly recognized by nearly half of the unique spike-specific TCRs.

The sample's time point label, decoded: baseline before first vaccination. Vaccinee samples came from UK trials COV001 and COV002, including a single-blind randomized controlled phase 2/3 trial of AZD1222 (ChAdOx1 nCoV-19) in healthy adults. For TCRbeta chain sequencing, PBMC samples were collected from trial participants at day 0 and at day 28 after the second dose. As to this clone: Its cognate antigen has yet to be identified. Base qualities are not recorded, but no much larger clone differs from it by a single base.

The germline V gene provides CDR1 SGHRS and CDR2 YFSETQ. V trim: 5 bases; J trim: 7 bases; unmatched bases: 17. Taken from cysteine to phenylalanine, the CDR3 has 17 residues. Only CDR3 DNA is held: 51 bases, read in frame from base 1. The TCR originated in an adult in good health. Specimen: peripheral blood, collected on day 0 of AZD1222 vaccination. The V gene is TRBV5-1 and the J gene is TRBJ2-3, with 9 junctional bases fitting TRBD2. The CDR3 has the sequence CASRVAGGSPPLNTQYF. At the DNA level, the sequence is TGCGCCAGCAGAGTTGCGGGGGGGTCTCCCCCACTGAATACGCAGTATTTT.